This entry lists 24 T cell receptor beta chains sequenced from one sample in a study of graft-versus-host responses after intestinal transplantation. No antigen has been identified for these receptors. Libraries were prepared by immunoSEQ multiplex PCR; TCRdb keeps only in-frame clonotypes and omits some of them. This table has around 120,000 clones, 80% to 95% appearing once. Sample: unstimulated CD4+ T cells sorted from spleen or lymph node cells, taken before intestinal transplant. The source is a human donor who received an intestinal transplant.

V gene TRBV29-1 combines with J gene TRBJ2-6; 7 bases map to TRBD1. Trimming at V came to 6 bases and at J to 1 base, leaving 15 bases not matched to a gene. The CDR3 length is 18 residues. Germline V gene lookup returns CDR1 SQVTM and CDR2 ANQGSEA. The CDR3 loop reads CSVLAGTAVFSGANVLTF. The CDR3 nucleotides read TGCAGCGTCCTCGCCGGGACAGCAGTATTTTCTGGGGCCAACGTCCTGACTTTC. Full variable domain (rest looked up from reference TRBV29-1 and TRBJ2-6): SAVISQKPSRDICQRGTSLTIQCQVDSQVTMMFWYRQQPGQSLTLIATANQGSEATYESGFVIDKFPISRPNLTFSTLTVSNMSPEDSSIYLCSVLAGTAVFSGANVLTFGAGSRLTVL.

The V and J genes are TRBV30 and TRBJ2-1; 8 nucleotides align to TRBD2. This CDR3 is built from 16 residues. Germline CDR1 reads GTSNPN; CDR2 reads SVGIG (reference sequence). Losses at the gene ends were 0 bases for V and 6 bases for J; bases not matched to a gene: 10. The CDR3 loop is CAWSVSVAGIVNEQFF. The DNA of the CDR3 is TGTGCCTGGAGTGTATCAGTAGCGGGGATTGTCAATGAGCAGTTCTTC.

In its sample, this clone was seen once. The genes are TRBV5-1 and TRBJ2-3; TRBD2 aligns across 9 bases. Germline loops: CDR1 SGHRS, CDR2 YFSETQ. The CDR3 has 19 residues. V lost 5 bases, J lost 2 bases, and 18 bases stayed unmatched. CDR3 sequence: CASSREGAGGRANTDTQYF. In nucleotides, the CDR3 is TGCGCCAGCAGTCGGGAAGGAGCGGGAGGCCGCGCGAACACAGATACGCAGTATTTT.

The gene calls are TRBV18 and TRBJ2-5; no clear D gene. Trimming cost V 1 base and J 0 bases, with 12 bases left between them. The CDR3 runs to 16 residues. CDR1 and CDR2 from the germline V gene are KGHSH and LQKENI. CDR3 residues: CASSPRIGQNQETQYF. The CDR3 DNA reads as TGTGCCAGCTCACCACGAATAGGGCAGAACCAAGAGACCCAGTACTTC.

This chain connects TRBV2 to TRBJ1-3, with TRBD1 as a possible D gene (5 bases). CDR1 is SNHLY and CDR2 is FYNNEI in the germline V gene. V was cut by 6 bases and J by 0 bases, with 6 bases left in between. The CDR3 runs to 13 residues. In DNA form, the CDR3 reads TGTGCCAGCAGGAGGGGCTCTGGAAACACCATATATTTT. Protein: CASRRGSGNTIYF.

DNA of the CDR3: TGTGCCAGTAGTAGGATCCTAGCGGTGGCGTCCTACGAGCAGTACTTC. Amino acid sequence: CASSRILAVASYEQYF. This sequence joins TRBV19 and TRBJ2-7; 7 positions match TRBD2. Germline CDR1 and CDR2: LNHDA and SQIVND (reference sequence). The CDR3 is 16 residues long. The V segment lost 4 bases and the J segment 1 base; nucleotides outside the gene matches: 10.

The rearrangement links TRBV6-6 to TRBJ1-3; perhaps TRBD1 as D (5 bases). Looked up from germline, CDR1 is MNHNY and CDR2 is SVGAGI (reference sequence). The V gene lost 4 bases and the J gene lost 4 bases, with 14 bases spanning the gap. This CDR3 comprises 15 residues. The CDR3 nucleotides are TGTGCCAGCAGTTGGACTCAGGGATCCGGAAACACCATATATTTT. Translating it yields CASSWTQGSGNTIYF.

The CDR3 nucleotides are TGTGCCAGTAGCCCTGGACTAGCGGGAGTCTACGAGCAGTACTTC. Residues: CASSPGLAGVYEQYF. The J gene is TRBJ2-7, the V gene TRBV19; 13 nucleotides agree with TRBD2. The CDR3 has 15 residues. The V segment lost 6 bases and the J segment 3 bases; nucleotides outside the gene matches: 5. Germline-derived CDR1 and CDR2 are LNHDA and SQIVND (reference sequence). The variable domain in full, completed from reference TRBV19 and TRBJ2-7, reads DGGITQSPKYLFRKEGQNVTLSCEQNLNHDAMYWYRQDPGQGLRLIYYSQIVNDFQKGDIAEGYSVSREKKESFPLTVTSAQKNPTAFYLCASSPGLAGVYEQYFGPGTRLTVT.

This chain joins TRBV6-4 and TRBJ2-1, with D hard to call. The CDR3 runs 15 residues. CDR1 is MRHNA, CDR2 SNTAGT, per germline. V was pared by 5 bases and J by 0 bases, with 11 bases between. The CDR3 here is CASSQIMSSYNEQFF. CDR3 DNA sequence: TGTGCCAGCAGTCAGATTATGAGCTCCTACAATGAGCAGTTCTTC.

The chain employs TRBV28 and TRBJ1-5; the match to TRBD1 covers 10 bases. Germline-derived CDR1 and CDR2 are MDHEN and SYDVKM. The CDR3 loop spans 15 amino acids. Trimming at V came to 3 bases and at J to 6 bases, leaving 5 bases not matched to a gene. The CDR3 nucleotides are TGTGCCAGCAGTTTCTTGGACAGGGGGTTTCAGCCCCAGCATTTT. This encodes CASSFLDRGFQPQHF.

The genes are TRBV6-5 and TRBJ2-7; tentatively, D is TRBD1 (5 bases). V was cut by 0 bases and J by 1 base, with 10 bases left in between. From germline, CDR1 is MNHEY and CDR2 SVGAGI. The CDR3 contains 15 residues. In DNA form, the CDR3 reads TGTGCCAGCAGTTACTCGACAGAAGCTTCCTACGAGCAGTACTTC. Encoded protein: CASSYSTEASYEQYF.

The rearrangement links TRBV7-2 to TRBJ2-4; D gene uncertain. The CDR3 sequence is 10 residues long. Trimming took 8 bases from V and 7 from J, leaving 6 bases between them. Germline V CDR1 and CDR2: SGHTA, FQGNSA. Here the CDR3 reads CASGNNIQYF. For the CDR3, the DNA is TGTGCCAGCGGAAATAACATTCAGTACTTC.

The genes are TRBV7-9 and TRBJ2-3, with D hard to call. The CDR3 loop spans 14 amino acids. V lost 3 bases, J lost 2 bases, and 9 bases lay in between. Germline V CDR1 and CDR2: SEHNR, FQNEAQ (reference sequence). The CDR3 here is CASSLAVVTDTQYF. Written as DNA, the CDR3 is TGTGCCAGCAGCTTGGCGGTAGTCACAGATACGCAGTATTTT.

The gene calls are TRBV4-1 and TRBJ1-5, with 7 bases matching TRBD1. J was trimmed by 4 bases and V by 0 bases; bases with no gene match: 6. This CDR3 has 16 amino acids. Germline CDR1 is MGHRA and CDR2 is YSYEKL. The CDR3 sequence is CASSQDKGTENQPQHF. The CDR3, as DNA: TGCGCCAGCAGCCAAGATAAGGGGACAGAAAATCAGCCCCAGCATTTT.

The V call is TRBV6-5, the J call TRBJ1-1; possible D gene TRBD1, 6 bases. Germline-derived CDR1 and CDR2 are MNHEY and SVGAGI. CDR3 length: 14 amino acids. V was cut by 6 bases and J by 3 bases, with 14 bases left in between. CDR3 nucleotides: TGTGCCAGCAGCCTATCAGGGGCATACACTGAAGCTTTCTTT. Its protein is CASSLSGAYTEAFF.

The chain uses TRBV5-8 and TRBJ1-1, with a weak D call TRBD1 (5 bases). Germline V lookup: CDR1 SGHTS, CDR2 YDEGEE. This CDR3 is built from 16 residues. V was clipped by 5 bases and J by 0 bases, with 17 bases between them. CDR3 DNA: TGTGCCAGCAGTCCGGAGCGGGGGTGGGTGAACACTGAAGCTTTCTTT. This translates into CASSPERGWVNTEAFF.

The chain is built from TRBV30 and TRBJ2-7, with D possibly being TRBD2 (5 bases). Germline V lookup: CDR1 GTSNPN, CDR2 SVGIG (reference sequence). The germline V and J ends were trimmed by 3 bases and 3 bases, with 9 bases remaining between them. The CDR3 loop spans 12 amino acids. CDR3 nucleotides: TGTGCCTGGAGACCTGCGGGCTACGAGCAGTACTTC. Translated: CAWRPAGYEQYF.

The chain recombines TRBV28 with TRBJ2-7; no clear D. The ends were cut back, 6 bases at V and 0 bases at J, with 18 bases in the middle. CDR1 MDHEN and CDR2 SYDVKM come from the germline V gene. The CDR3 consists of 16 residues. This CDR3 reads CASSQKMIRVSYEQYF. The CDR3 DNA sequence: TGTGCCAGCAGCCAAAAAATGATACGGGTCTCCTACGAGCAGTACTTC.

The V gene is TRBV19, the J gene TRBJ1-2, with D perhaps TRBD1 (5 bases). This CDR3 has 13 residues. V lost 9 bases and J 4 bases, leaving 15 bases between the germline ends. Per germline, CDR1 LNHDA and CDR2 SQIVND (reference sequence). CDR3 in amino acids: CASGTPGLYGYTF. In nucleotides, the CDR3 is TGTGCCAGCGGGACTCCGGGGCTCTATGGCTACACCTTC.

The rearrangement links TRBV7-2 to TRBJ2-1; no clear D gene. The CDR3 covers 13 residues. V was cut by 4 bases and J by 16 bases, with 20 bases left in between. Germline V gene lookup returns CDR1 SGHTA and CDR2 FQGNSA. Here the CDR3 DNA reads TGTGCCAGCAGCTCCCAACCGACGGAAACTCGATTCTTC. Protein sequence: CASSSQPTETRFF.

This chain uses TRBV13 with TRBJ2-7, with D tentatively TRBD1 or TRBD2 (5 bases each). The germline CDR1 and CDR2 sequences are PRHDT and FYEKMQ (reference sequence). V gave up 1 base and J gave up 5 bases, with 15 bases separating them. This CDR3 region has 15 residues. In nucleotides, the CDR3 is TGTGCCAGCAGCTTAGAGCTAGCAGGGCGGAACGAGCAGTACTTC. Residues: CASSLELAGRNEQYF.

This chain uses TRBV7-3 with TRBJ2-3; perhaps TRBD1 as D (6 bases). CDR1 is SGHTA, CDR2 FQGTGA, per germline. The CDR3 runs 16 residues. V lost 3 bases to trimming and J lost 3 bases, with 16 bases between them. The CDR3 reads CASSLGHTLATDTQYF. The DNA for the CDR3 is TGTGCCAGCAGCTTGGGACATACGCTAGCAACAGATACGCAGTATTTT.

This chain connects TRBV5-1 to TRBJ1-1; a possible D gene is TRBD1 (5 bases). The CDR3 sequence is 15 residues long. The V gene lost 4 bases and the J gene lost 6 bases, with 19 bases spanning the gap. The V gene's germline CDR1 is SGHRS and CDR2 YFSETQ. The CDR3 sequence: CASSRPGTVDPEAFF. CDR3 nucleotide sequence: TGCGCCAGCAGCAGACCCGGGACGGTCGATCCTGAAGCTTTCTTT.

This chain uses TRBV29-1 with TRBJ1-2; 7 positions match TRBD1. Germline trimming cut 5 bases from V and 4 bases from J; bases unmatched to any gene: 4. The germline V gene encodes CDR1 SQVTM and CDR2 ANQGSEA. There are 12 residues in the CDR3. CDR3 sequence reads: CSVSTGAYGYTF. As DNA, the CDR3 is TGCAGCGTTTCCACAGGGGCCTATGGCTACACCTTC. The complete variable domain, with remaining parts taken from reference TRBV29-1 and TRBJ1-2, reads SAVISQKPSRDICQRGTSLTIQCQVDSQVTMMFWYRQQPGQSLTLIATANQGSEATYESGFVIDKFPISRPNLTFSTLTVSNMSPEDSSIYLCSVSTGAYGYTFGSGTRLTVV.